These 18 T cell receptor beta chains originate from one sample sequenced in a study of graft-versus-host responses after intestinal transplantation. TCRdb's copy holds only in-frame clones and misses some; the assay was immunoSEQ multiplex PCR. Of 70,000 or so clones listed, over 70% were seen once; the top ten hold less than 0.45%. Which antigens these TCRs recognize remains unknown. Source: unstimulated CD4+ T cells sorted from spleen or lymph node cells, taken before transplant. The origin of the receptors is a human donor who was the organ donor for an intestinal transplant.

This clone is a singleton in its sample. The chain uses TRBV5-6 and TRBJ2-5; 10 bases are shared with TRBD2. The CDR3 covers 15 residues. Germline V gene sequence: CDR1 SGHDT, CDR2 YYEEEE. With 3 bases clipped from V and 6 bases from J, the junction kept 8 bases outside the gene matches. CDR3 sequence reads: CASSWRGLAAKTQYF. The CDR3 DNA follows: TGTGCCAGCAGCTGGAGAGGACTAGCGGCAAAGACCCAGTACTTC.

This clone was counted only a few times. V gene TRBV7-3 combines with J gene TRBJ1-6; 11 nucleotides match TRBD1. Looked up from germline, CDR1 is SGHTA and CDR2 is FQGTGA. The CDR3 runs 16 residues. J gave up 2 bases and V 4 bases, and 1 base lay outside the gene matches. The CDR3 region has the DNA TGTGCCAGCAGCTCGGGACAGGGGGCCTATAATTCACCCCTCCACTTT. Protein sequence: CASSSGQGAYNSPLHF.

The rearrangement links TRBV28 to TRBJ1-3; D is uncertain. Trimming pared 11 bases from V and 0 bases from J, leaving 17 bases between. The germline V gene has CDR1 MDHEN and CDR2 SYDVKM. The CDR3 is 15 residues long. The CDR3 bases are TGTGCCGCCCATAGTAAGGGAGGCTCTGGAAACACCATATATTTT. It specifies CAAHSKGGSGNTIYF.

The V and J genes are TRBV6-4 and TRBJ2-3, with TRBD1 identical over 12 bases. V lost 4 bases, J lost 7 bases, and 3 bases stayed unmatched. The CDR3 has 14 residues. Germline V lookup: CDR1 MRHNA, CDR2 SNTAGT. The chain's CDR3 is CASSGGQGANTQYF. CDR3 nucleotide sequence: TGTGCCAGCAGTGGGGGACAGGGGGCAAATACGCAGTATTTT.

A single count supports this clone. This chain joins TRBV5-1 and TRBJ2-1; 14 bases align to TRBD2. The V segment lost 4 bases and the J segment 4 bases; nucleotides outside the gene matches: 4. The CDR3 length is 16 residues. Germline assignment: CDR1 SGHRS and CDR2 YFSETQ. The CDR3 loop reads CASSQGLAGVYNEQFF. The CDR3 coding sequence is TGCGCCAGCAGCCAGGGACTAGCGGGGGTGTACAATGAGCAGTTCTTC.

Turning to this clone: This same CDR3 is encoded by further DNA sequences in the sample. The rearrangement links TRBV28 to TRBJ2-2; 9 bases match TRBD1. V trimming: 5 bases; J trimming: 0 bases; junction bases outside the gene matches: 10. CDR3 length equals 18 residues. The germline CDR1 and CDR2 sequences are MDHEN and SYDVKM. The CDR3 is CASSLPLWDRANTGELFF. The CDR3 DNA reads TGTGCCAGCAGTCTGCCCCTCTGGGACAGGGCGAACACCGGGGAGCTGTTTTTT. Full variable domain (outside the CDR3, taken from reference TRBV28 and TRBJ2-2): DVKVTQSSRYLVKRTGEKVFLECVQDMDHENMFWYRQDPGLGLRLIYFSYDVKMKEKGDIPEGYSVSREKKERFSLILESASTNQTSMYLCASSLPLWDRANTGELFFGEGSRLTVL.

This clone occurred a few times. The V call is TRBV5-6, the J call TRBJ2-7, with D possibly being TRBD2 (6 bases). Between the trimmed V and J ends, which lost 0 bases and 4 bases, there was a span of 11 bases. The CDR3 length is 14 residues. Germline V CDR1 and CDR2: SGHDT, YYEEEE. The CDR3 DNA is TGTGCCAGCAGCTTGGGGAGGGTAAGATACGAGCAGTACGTC. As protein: CASSLGRVRYEQYV.

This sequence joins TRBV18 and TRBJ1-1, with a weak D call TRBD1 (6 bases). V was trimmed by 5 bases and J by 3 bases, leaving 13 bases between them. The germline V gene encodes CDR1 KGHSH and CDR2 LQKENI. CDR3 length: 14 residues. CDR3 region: CASSGGGGHTEAFF. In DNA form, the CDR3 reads TGTGCCAGCTCAGGTGGCGGGGGCCACACTGAAGCTTTCTTT.

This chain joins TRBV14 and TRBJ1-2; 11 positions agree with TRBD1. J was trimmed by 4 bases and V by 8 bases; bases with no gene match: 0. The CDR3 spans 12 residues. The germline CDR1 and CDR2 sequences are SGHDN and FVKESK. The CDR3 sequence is CASGTGGYGYTF. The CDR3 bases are TGTGCCAGCGGGACAGGGGGCTATGGCTACACCTTC.

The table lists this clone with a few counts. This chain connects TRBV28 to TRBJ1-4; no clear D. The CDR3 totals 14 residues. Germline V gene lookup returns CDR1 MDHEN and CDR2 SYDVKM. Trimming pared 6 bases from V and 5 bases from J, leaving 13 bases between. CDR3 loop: CASSYGGLNEKLFF. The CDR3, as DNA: TGTGCCAGCAGCTACGGTGGGCTGAATGAAAAACTGTTTTTT.

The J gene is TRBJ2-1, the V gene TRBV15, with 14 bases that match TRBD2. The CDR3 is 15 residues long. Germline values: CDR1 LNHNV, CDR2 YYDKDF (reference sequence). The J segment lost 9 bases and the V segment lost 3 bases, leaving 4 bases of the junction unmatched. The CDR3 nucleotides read TGTGCCACCAGCAGGACTAGCGGGGGGGCCTTTGAGCAGTTCTTC. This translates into CATSRTSGGAFEQFF.

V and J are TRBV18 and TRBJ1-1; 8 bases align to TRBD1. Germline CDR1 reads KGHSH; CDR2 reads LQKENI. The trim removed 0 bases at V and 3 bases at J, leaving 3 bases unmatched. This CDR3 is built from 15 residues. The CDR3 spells CASSPPQGAYTEAFF. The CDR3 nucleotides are TGTGCCAGCTCACCACCTCAGGGGGCATACACTGAAGCTTTCTTT.

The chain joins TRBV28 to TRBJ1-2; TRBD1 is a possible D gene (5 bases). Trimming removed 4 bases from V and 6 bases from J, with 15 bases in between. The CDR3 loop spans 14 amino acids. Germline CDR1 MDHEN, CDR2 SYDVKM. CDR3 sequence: CASSSSIWGDGYTF. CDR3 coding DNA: TGTGCCAGCAGTTCCTCAATATGGGGCGATGGCTACACCTTC.

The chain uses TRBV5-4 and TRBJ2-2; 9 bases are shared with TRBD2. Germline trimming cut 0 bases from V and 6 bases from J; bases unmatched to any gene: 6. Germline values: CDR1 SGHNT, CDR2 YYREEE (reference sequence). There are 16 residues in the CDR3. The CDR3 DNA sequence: TGTGCCAGCAGCTTGGTTTGGCGGGGGGGGTCCGGGGAGCTGTTTTTT. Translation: CASSLVWRGGSGELFF.

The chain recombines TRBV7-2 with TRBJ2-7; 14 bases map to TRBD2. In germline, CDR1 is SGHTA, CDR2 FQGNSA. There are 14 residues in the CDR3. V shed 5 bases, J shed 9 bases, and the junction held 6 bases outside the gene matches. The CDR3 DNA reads TGTGCCAGCAGCGCGACTAGCGGGGGGGCCGTGCAGTACGTC. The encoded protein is CASSATSGGAVQYV.

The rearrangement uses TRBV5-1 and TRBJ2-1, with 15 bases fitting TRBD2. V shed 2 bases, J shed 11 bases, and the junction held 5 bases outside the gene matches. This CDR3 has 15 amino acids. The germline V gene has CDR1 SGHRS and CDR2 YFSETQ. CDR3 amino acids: CASSLPGLAGGQQFF. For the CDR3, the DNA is TGCGCCAGCAGCTTACCGGGACTAGCGGGGGGCCAGCAGTTCTTC.

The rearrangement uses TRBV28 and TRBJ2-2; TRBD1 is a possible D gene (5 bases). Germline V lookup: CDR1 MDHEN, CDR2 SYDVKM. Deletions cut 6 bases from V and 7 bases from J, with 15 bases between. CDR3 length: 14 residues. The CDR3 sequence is CASRFGMGRGELFF. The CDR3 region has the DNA TGTGCCAGCAGGTTTGGGATGGGGCGCGGGGAGCTGTTTTTT.

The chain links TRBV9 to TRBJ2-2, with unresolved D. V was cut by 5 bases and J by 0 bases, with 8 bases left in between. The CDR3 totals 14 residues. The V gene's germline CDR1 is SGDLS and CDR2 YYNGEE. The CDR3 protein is CASRNSPNTGELFF. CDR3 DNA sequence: TGTGCCAGCAGAAATAGTCCGAACACCGGGGAGCTGTTTTTT.